This TCR beta chain was retrieved from a study of cytomegalovirus exposure and HLA in healthy donors. This clone was recorded once. Distinct nucleotide sequences in the sample also encode this CDR3. With 0 bases removed from V and 4 bases from J, the gap between germline ends came to 8 bases. CDR3 length: 13 residues. Germline-derived CDR1 and CDR2 are SGHRS and YFSETQ. 13 Jbeta primers and 60 Vbeta primers were used for the PCR. Clones were sequenced by immunoSEQ multiplex PCR, and TCRdb holds only the in-frame ones, with some missing. This table holds roughly 80,000 clones, about four fifths found once.

This receptor was identified in a woman aged 25 to 39 in good health and CMV-seronegative. This chain connects TRBV5-1 to TRBJ2-7; D gene unclear. The sequencing input was PBMCs. CDR3 residues: CASSLAGVYEQYF. CDR3 nucleotide sequence: TGCGCCAGCAGCTTGGCGGGTGTTTACGAGCAGTACTTC.